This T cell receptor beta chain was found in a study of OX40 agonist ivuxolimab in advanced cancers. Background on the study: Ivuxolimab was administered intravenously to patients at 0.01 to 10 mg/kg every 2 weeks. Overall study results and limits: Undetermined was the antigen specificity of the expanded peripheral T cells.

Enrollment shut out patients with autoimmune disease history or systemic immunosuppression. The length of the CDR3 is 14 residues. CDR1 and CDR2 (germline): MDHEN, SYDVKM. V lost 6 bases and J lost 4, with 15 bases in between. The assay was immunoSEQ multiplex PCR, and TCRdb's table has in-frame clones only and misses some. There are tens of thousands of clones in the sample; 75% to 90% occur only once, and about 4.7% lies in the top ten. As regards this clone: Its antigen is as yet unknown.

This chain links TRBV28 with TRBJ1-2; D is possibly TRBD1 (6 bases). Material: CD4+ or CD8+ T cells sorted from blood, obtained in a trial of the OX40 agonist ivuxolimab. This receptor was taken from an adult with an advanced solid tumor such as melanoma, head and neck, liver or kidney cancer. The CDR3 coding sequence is TGTGCCAGCAGGCCCCTAGACAGGCCCTATGGCTACACCTTC. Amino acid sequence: CASRPLDRPYGYTF.